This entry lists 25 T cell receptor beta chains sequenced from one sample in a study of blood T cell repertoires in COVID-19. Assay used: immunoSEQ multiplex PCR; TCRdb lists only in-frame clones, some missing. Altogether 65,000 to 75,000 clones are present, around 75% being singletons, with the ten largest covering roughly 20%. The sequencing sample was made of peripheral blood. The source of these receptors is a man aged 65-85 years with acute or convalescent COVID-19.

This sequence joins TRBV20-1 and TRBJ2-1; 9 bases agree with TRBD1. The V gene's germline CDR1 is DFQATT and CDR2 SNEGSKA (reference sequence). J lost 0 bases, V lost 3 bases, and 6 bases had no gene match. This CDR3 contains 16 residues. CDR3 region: CSASRLDRGSYNEQFF. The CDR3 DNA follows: TGCAGTGCTAGTAGGCTGGACAGGGGCTCCTACAATGAGCAGTTCTTC.

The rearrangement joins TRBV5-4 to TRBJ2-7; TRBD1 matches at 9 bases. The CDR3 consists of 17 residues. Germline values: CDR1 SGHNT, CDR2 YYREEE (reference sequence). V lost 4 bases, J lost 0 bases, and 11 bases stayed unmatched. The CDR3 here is CASSRGQGVWVSYEQYF. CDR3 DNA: TGTGCCAGCAGCCGGGGACAGGGAGTATGGGTCTCCTACGAGCAGTACTTC.

The CDR3 nucleotides are TGCACCAAGCTAAGGGGACAGCCCCAGCATTTT. It encodes CTKLRGQPQHF. The rearrangement uses TRBV20-1 and TRBJ1-5; the D gene is possibly TRBD1 (5 bases). From germline, CDR1 is DFQATT and CDR2 SNEGSKA (reference sequence). The CDR3 spans 11 residues.

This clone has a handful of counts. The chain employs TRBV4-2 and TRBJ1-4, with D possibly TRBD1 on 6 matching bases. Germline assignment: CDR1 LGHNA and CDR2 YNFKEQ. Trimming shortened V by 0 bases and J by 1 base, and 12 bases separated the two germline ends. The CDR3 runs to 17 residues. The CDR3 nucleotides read TGTGCCAGCAGCCAAGAAGACAGGCGAGGAACTAATGAAAAACTGTTTTTT. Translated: CASSQEDRRGTNEKLFF.

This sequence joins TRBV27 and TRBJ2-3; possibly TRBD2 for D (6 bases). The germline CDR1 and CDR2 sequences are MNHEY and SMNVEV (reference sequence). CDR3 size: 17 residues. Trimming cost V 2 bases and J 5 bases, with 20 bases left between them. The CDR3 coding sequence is TGTGCCAGCAGTTTAGGGTACGGCGGGGTGCATGGAGATACGCAGTATTTT. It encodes CASSLGYGGVHGDTQYF.

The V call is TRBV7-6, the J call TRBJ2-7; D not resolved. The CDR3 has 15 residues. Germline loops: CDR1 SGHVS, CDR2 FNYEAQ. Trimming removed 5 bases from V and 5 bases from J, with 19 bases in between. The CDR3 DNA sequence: TGTGCCAGCAGCCCAGAAGCGCAGAACTACCACGAGCAGTACTTC. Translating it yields CASSPEAQNYHEQYF.

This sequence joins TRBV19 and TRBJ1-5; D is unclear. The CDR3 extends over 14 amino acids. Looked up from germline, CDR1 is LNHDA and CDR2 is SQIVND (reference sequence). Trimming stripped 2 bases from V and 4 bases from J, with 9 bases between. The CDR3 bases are TGTGCCAGTAGTATATTAACAGCTAATCAGCCCCAGCATTTT. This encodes CASSILTANQPQHF.

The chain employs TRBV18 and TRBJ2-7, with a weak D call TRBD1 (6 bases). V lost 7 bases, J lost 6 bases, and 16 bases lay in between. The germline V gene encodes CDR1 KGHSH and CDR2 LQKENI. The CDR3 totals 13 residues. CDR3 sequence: CASLQGRGFEQYF. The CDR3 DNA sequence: TGTGCCAGCTTACAGGGTAGAGGGTTCGAGCAGTACTTC.

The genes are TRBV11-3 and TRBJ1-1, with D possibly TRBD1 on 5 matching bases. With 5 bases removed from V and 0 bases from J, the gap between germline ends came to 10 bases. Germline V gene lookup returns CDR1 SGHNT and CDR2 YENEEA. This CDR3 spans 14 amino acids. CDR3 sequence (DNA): TGTGCCAGCAGCCTCCGGGGGATGAACACTGAAGCTTTCTTT. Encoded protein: CASSLRGMNTEAFF.

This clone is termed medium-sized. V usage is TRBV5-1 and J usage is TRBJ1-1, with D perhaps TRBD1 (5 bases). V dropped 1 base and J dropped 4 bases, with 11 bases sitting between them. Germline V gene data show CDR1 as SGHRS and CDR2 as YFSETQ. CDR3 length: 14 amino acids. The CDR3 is CASSLTQGVTEAFF. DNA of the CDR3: TGCGCCAGCAGCTTGACTCAGGGTGTCACTGAAGCTTTCTTT.

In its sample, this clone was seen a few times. CDR3 in amino acids: CASSLEATTNEKLFF. The CDR3 region has the DNA TGTGCCAGCAGTTTGGAGGCAACAACTAATGAAAAACTGTTTTTT. The gene calls are TRBV28 and TRBJ1-4; D unclear. Germline lookup yields CDR1 MDHEN and CDR2 SYDVKM. The V and J ends lost 3 bases and 0 bases respectively, with 8 bases between them. The CDR3 loop spans 15 amino acids.

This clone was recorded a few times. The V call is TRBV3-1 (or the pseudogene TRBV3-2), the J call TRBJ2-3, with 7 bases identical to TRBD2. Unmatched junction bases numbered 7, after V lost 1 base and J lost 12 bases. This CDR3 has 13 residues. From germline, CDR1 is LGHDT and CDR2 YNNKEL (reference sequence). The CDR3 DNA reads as TGTGCCAGCAGCCAAGGTCGGGAGGAGGTACAGTATTTT. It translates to CASSQGREEVQYF.

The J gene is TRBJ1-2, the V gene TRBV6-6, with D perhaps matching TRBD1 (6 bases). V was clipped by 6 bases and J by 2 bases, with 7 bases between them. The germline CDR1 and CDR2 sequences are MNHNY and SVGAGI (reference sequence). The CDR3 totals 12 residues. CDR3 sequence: CASSQGNYGYTF. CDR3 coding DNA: TGTGCCAGCAGCCAGGGGAACTATGGCTACACCTTC.

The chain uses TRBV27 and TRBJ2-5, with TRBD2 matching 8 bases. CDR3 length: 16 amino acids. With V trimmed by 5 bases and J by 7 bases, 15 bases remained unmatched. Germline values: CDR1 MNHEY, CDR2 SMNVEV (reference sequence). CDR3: CASSPFRGGRTGTQYF. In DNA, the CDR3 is TGTGCCAGCAGTCCATTTAGGGGCGGGAGGACCGGGACCCAGTACTTC.

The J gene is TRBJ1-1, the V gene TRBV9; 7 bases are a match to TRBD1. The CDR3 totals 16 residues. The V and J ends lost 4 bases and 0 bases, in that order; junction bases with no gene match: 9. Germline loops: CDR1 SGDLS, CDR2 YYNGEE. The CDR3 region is CASSPPAGGLNTEAFF. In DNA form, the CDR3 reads TGTGCCAGCAGCCCCCCGGCAGGGGGACTGAACACTGAAGCTTTCTTT.

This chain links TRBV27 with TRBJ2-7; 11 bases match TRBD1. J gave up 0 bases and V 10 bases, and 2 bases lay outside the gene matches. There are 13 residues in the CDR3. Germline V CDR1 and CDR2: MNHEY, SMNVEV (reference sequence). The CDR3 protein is CAIGTGGSYEQYF. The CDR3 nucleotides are TGTGCCATCGGGACAGGGGGCTCCTACGAGCAGTACTTC.

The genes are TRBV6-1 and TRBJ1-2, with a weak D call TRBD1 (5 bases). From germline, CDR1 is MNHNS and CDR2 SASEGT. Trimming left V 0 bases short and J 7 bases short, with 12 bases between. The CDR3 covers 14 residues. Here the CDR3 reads CASSEAGGRGGYTF. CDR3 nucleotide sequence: TGTGCCAGCAGTGAAGCCGGAGGGAGGGGTGGCTACACCTTC.

The CDR3 DNA is TGTGCCAGTAGTACCCAGGGATTAAGCAATCAGCCCCAGCATTTT. This gives the protein CASSTQGLSNQPQHF. The V gene is TRBV19, the J gene TRBJ1-5; D is possibly TRBD1 (5 bases). CDR1 is LNHDA, CDR2 SQIVND, per germline (reference sequence). V was clipped by 4 bases and J by 1 base, with 11 bases between them. The CDR3 loop spans 15 amino acids.

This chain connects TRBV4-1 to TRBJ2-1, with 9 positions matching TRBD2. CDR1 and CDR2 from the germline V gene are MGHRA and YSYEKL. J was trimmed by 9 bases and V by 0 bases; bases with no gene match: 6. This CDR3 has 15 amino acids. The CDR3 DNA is TGCGCCAGCAGCCAAGATAGGGGGCGGGAGGGTGAGCAGTTCTTC. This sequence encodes CASSQDRGREGEQFF.

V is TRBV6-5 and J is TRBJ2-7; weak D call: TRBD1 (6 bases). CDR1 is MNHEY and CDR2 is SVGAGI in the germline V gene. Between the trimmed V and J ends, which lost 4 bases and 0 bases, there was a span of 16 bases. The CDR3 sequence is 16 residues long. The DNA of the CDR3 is TGTGCCAGCAGTTGGAGTCGACAGGCCTCCTCCTACGAGCAGTACTTC. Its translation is CASSWSRQASSYEQYF.

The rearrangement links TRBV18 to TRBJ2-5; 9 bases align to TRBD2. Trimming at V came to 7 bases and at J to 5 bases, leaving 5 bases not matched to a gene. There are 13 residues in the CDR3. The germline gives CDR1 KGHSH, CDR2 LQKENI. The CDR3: CASCSGRGETQYF. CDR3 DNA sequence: TGTGCCAGCTGTAGCGGGAGAGGGGAGACCCAGTACTTC.

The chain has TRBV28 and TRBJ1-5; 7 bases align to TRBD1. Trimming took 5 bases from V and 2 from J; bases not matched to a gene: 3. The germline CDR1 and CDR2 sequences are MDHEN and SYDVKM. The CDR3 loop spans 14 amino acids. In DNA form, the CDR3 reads TGTGCCAGCAGTCTCGACAGGGGCAATCAGCCCCAGCATTTT. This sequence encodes CASSLDRGNQPQHF. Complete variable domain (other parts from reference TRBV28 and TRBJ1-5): DVKVTQSSRYLVKRTGEKVFLECVQDMDHENMFWYRQDPGLGLRLIYFSYDVKMKEKGDIPEGYSVSREKKERFSLILESASTNQTSMYLCASSLDRGNQPQHFGDGTRLSIL.

The CDR3 DNA follows: TGTGCCAGCAGCTTATCCACGAACACCGGGGAGCTGTTTTTT. This sequence encodes CASSLSTNTGELFF. The chain links TRBV11-2 to TRBJ2-2; D is ambiguous. Looked up from germline, CDR1 is SGHAT and CDR2 is FQNNGV. The CDR3 extends over 14 amino acids. Trimming pared 2 bases from V and 0 bases from J, leaving 4 bases between.

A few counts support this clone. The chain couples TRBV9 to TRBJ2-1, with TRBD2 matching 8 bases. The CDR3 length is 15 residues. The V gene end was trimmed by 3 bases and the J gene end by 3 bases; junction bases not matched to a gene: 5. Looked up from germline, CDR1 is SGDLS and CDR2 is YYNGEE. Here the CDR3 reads CASSGTGLVYNEQFF. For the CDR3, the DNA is TGTGCCAGCAGCGGAACGGGACTAGTCTACAATGAGCAGTTCTTC.

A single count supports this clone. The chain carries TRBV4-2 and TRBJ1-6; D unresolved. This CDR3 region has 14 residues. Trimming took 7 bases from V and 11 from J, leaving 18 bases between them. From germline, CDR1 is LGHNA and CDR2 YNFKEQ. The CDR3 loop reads CASKEAGGMTPLHF. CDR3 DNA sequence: TGTGCCAGCAAAGAAGCAGGCGGGATGACACCCCTCCACTTT.